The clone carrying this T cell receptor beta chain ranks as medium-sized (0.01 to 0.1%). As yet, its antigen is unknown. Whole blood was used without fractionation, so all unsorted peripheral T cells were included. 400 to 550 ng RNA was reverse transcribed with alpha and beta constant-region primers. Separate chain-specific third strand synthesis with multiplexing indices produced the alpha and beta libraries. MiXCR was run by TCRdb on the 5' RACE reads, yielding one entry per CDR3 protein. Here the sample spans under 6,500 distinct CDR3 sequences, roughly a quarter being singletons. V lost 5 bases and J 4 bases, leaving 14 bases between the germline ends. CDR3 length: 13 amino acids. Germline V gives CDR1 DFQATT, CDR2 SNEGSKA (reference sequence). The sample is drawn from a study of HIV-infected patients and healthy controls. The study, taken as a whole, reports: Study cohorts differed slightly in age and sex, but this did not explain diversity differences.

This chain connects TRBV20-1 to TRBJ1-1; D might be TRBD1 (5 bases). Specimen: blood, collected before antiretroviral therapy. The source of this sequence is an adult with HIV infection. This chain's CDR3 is CSAYHGGGTEAFF. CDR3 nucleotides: TGCAGTGCTTACCACGGGGGGGGCACTGAAGCTTTCTTT.